This TCR beta chain was recorded in a study of T cells in Graves' hyperthyroidism and ophthalmopathy. This clonotype came up many times. RNA transcripts gave rise to amplified TCR beta CDR3 regions. During a first-round RT-PCR of the TCR CDR3, the HTBI primer set was used. MiXCR, run by TCRdb on the multiplex PCR reads, gives a single entry per CDR3 protein. Seen here are about 400,000 distinct CDR3 sequences, around 15% observed once, and the top ten hold around 27%. Material: blood. The TCR comes from a man aged 50-59 years with Graves' ophthalmopathy.

The CDR3 is CSAQAGPILGRHNEQFF. CDR3 nucleotide sequence: TGCAGTGCTCAGGCAGGGCCTATCCTCGGTAGGCACAATGAGCAGTTCTTC. The J gene is TRBJ2-1, the V gene TRBV20-1, with D maybe TRBD1 (5 bases). Trimming cost V 5 bases and J 5 bases, with 25 bases left between them. The CDR3 sequence is 17 residues long. From germline, CDR1 is DFQATT and CDR2 SNEGSKA (reference sequence).